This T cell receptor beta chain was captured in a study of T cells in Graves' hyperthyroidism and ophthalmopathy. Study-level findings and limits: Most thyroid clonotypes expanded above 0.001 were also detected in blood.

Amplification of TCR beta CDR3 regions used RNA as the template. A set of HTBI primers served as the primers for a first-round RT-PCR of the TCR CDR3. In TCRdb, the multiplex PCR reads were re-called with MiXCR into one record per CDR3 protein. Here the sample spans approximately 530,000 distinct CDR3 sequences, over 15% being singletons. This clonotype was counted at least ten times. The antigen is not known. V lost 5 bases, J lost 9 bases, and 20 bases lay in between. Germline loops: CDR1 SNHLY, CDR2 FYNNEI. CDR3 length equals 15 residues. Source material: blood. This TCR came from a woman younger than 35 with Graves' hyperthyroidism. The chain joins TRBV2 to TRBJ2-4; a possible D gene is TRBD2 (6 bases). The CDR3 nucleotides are TGTGCCAGCAGTCCCCGAACCGGCGGGAAGGGCATTCAGTACTTC. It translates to CASSPRTGGKGIQYF.